This T cell receptor (beta chain) appears in the sequencing data of a study of T cell responses to AZD1222 COVID-19 vaccine. V lost 5 bases and J lost 5, with 14 bases in between. This CDR3 is 14 amino acids long. Germline V gene data show CDR1 as SGHAT and CDR2 as FQNNGV. General study points: The donor cohort was predominantly white British with a female majority, and clonal diversity may have been underestimated. The number of AZD1222 recipients seropositive at baseline was only five to seven.

Note on this clone: What it binds is unknown.

Sequencing used immunoSEQ multiplex PCR; TCRdb keeps in-frame clones, though not all of them. In the table there are about 150,000 clones, roughly nine tenths of which are singletons. The TCR comes from an adult who had recovered from COVID-19. Here the sequenced sample was peripheral blood, taken after recovery from COVID-19. This chain links TRBV11-2 with TRBJ2-3; possibly TRBD2 for D (5 bases). DNA of the CDR3: TGTGCCAGCAGCCGGACCCCCGGGGTAGATACGCAGTATTTT. Amino acid sequence: CASSRTPGVDTQYF. The variable domain in full, with the rest retrieved from reference TRBV11-2 and TRBJ2-3, is EAGVAQSPRYKIIEKRQSVAFWCNPISGHATLYWYQQILGQGPKLLIQFQNNGVVDDSQLPKDRFSAERLKGVDSTLKIQPAKLEDSAVYLCASSRTPGVDTQYFGPGTRLTVL.